This T cell receptor (beta chain) appears in the sequencing data of a study of shared clonotypes between healthy human individuals. Measured with immunoSEQ multiplex PCR; TCRdb has only the in-frame clones, and not every one. The sample yields 2 million to 2.5 million clones, more than 80% seen once. The clonotype comes from a man aged 18 to 29 in good health. Some clones in this sample may be carry-over from other donors' samples. The specimen was naive CD4+ T cells from PBMCs. Specified subset: CD45RA+ positively selected.

The CDR3 sequence is CASSRDRADTGELFF. CDR3 DNA sequence: TGTGCCAGCTCCCGGGACAGGGCGGACACCGGGGAGCTGTTTTTT. This chain uses TRBV18 with TRBJ2-2; TRBD1 agrees at 9 bases. The germline CDR1 and CDR2 sequences are KGHSH and LQKENI. The CDR3 loop spans 15 amino acids. The V gene end was trimmed by 6 bases and the J gene end by 3 bases; junction bases not matched to a gene: 5.